The clone carrying this T cell receptor beta chain was found many times. The antigen remains undetermined. This entry comes from a study of T-cell reconstitution after alpha-beta-depleted transplantation in children. General study points: Roughly two months post-transplant, alpha-beta T cells reportedly originated from several hundred graft clones that had expanded.

V lost 4 bases, J lost 4 bases, and 3 bases stayed unmatched. Germline lookup yields CDR1 SGHRS and CDR2 YFSETQ. This CDR3 has 16 residues. For TCRbeta, the library was prepared with unique molecular identifiers. MiXCR, run by TCRdb on the PCR reads, gives a single entry per CDR3 protein. Of 100,000 or so distinct CDR3 sequences in the sample, about 16% were seen once. This TCR derives from a male patient under 10 years old who had a stem cell transplant for acute lymphoblastic leukemia, so the T cells may come from the graft donor. The chain recombines TRBV5-1 with TRBJ2-3; the match to TRBD2 covers 16 bases. This sample comprised PBMCs, mostly from graft donor cells, obtained 180 days after TCRalphabeta/CD19-depleted stem cell transplant. CDR3 coding DNA: TGCGCCAGCAGCGGGGGACTAGCGGGGGGGTCAGATACGCAGTATTTT. It is translated as CASSGGLAGGSDTQYF.